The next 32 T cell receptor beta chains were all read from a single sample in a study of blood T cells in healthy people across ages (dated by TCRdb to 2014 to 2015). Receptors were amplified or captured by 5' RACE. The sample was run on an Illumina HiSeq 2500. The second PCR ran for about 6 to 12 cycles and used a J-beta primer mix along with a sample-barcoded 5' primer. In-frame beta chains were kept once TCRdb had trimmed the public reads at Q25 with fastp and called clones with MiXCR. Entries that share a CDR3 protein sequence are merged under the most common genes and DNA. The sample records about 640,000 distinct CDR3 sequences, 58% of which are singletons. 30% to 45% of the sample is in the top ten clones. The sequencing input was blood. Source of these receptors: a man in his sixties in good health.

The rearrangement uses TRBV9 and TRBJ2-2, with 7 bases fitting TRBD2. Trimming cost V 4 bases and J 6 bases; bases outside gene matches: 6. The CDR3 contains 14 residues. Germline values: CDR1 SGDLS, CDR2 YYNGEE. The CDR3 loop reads CASSMTSLAGELFF. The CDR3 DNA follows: TGTGCCAGCAGCATGACTAGCTTAGCCGGGGAGCTGTTTTTT.

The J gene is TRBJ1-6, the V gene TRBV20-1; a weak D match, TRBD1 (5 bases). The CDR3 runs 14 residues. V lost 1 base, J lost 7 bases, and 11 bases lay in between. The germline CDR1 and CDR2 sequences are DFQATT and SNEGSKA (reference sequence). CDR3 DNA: TGCAGTGCTAGAGGAGGGGAGGGGAATTCACCCCTCCACTTT. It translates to CSARGGEGNSPLHF.

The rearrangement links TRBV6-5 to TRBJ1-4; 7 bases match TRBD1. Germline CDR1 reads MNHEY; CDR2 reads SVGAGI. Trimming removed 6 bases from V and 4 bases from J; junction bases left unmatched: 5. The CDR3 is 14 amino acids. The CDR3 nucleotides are TGTGCCAGCAGAAAGGGACAGAATAATGAAAAACTGTTTTTT. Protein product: CASRKGQNNEKLFF.

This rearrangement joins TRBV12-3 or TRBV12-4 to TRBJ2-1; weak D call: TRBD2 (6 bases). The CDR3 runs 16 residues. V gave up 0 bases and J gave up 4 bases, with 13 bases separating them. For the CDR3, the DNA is TGTGCCAGCAGTTTAGCGCGGAGGGTAGAATACAATGAGCAGTTCTTC. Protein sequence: CASSLARRVEYNEQFF.

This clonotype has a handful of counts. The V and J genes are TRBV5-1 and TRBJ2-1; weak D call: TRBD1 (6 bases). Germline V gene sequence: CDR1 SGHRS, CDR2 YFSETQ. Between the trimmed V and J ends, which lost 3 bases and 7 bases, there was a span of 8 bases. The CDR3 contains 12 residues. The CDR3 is CASSSQGNEQFF. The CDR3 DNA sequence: TGCGCCAGCAGCTCACAGGGAAATGAGCAGTTCTTC.

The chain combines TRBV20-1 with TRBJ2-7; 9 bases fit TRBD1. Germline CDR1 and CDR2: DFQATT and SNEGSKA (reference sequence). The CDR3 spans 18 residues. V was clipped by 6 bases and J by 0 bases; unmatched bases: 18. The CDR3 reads CSALSGTGGVWGSYEQYF. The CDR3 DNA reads TGCAGTGCCTTAAGTGGCACAGGGGGCGTGTGGGGCTCCTACGAGCAGTACTTC.

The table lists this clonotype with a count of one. The CDR3 protein is CASRVVVEQFF. CDR3 sequence (DNA): TGTGCCAGCAGAGTAGTAGTGGAGCAGTTCTTC. The chain is built from TRBV6-1 and TRBJ2-1; the D is unclear. Germline CDR1 MNHNS, CDR2 SASEGT. The CDR3 spans 11 residues. The ends were cut back, 6 bases at V and 10 bases at J, with 10 bases in the middle.

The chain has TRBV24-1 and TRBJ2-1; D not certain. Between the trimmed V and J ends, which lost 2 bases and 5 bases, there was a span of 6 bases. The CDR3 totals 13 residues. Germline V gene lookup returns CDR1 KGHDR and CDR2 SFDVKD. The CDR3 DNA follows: TGTGCCACCAGTGATTCCCCTAACAATGAGCAGTTCTTC. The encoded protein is CATSDSPNNEQFF.

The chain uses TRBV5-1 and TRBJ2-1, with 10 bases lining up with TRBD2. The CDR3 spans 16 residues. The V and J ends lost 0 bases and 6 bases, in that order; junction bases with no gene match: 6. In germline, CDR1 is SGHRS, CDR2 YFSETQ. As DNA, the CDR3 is TGCGCCAGCAGCTTGGCCCCAGCGGGGGGGCGCAATGAGCAGTTCTTC. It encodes CASSLAPAGGRNEQFF.

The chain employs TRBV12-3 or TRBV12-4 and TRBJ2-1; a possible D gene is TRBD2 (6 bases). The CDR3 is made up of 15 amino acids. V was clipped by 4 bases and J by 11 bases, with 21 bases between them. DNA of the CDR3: TGTGCCAGCAGTTCCCCCGGGACTCCGAGCACACAGCAGTTCTTC. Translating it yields CASSSPGTPSTQQFF.

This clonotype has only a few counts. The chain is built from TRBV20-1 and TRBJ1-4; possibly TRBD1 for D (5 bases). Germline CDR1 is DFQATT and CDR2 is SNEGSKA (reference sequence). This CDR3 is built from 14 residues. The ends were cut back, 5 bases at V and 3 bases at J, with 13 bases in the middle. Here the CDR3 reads CSASPDTPNEKLFF. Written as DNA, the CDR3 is TGCAGTGCTTCCCCGGACACCCCTAATGAAAAACTGTTTTTT.

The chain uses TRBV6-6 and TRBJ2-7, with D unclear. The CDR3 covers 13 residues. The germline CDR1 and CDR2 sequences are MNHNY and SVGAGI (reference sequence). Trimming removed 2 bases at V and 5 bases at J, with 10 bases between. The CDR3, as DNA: TGTGCCAGCAGTTACACGGAGAAGAACGAGCAGTACTTC. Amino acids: CASSYTEKNEQYF.

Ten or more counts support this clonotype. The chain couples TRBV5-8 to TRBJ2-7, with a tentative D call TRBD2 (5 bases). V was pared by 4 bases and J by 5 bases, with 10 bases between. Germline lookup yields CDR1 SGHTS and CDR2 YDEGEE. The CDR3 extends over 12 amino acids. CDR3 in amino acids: CASSRGSHEQYF. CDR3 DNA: TGTGCCAGCAGCCGGGGTTCCCACGAGCAGTACTTC.

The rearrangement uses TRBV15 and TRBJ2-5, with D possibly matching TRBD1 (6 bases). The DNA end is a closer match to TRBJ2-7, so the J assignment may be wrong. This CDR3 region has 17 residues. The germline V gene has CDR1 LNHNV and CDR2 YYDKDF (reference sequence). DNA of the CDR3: TGTGCCACCAGCAGAGGGATGGGGACAACCCGTTTGGACGAGCAGTACTTC. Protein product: CATSRGMGTTRLDEQYF.

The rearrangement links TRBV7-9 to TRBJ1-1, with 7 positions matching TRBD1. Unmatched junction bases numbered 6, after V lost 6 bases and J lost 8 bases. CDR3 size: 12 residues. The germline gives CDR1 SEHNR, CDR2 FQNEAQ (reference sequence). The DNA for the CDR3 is TGTGCCAGCAGATCAGGGACAGCCGAAGCTTTCTTT. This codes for CASRSGTAEAFF.

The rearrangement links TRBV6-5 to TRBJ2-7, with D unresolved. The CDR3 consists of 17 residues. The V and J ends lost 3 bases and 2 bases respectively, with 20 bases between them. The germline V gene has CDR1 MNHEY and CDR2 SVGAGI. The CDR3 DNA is TGTGCCAGCAGTTATCGATTTCCGGGCCTCTTTCCCTACGAGCAGTACTTC. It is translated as CASSYRFPGLFPYEQYF.

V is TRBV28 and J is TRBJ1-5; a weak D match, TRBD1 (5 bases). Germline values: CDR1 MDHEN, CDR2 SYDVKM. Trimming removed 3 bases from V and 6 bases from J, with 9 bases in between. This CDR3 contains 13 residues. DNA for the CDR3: TGTGCCAGCAGTTTGACCGGGGGTCAGCCCCAGCATTTT. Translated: CASSLTGGQPQHF.

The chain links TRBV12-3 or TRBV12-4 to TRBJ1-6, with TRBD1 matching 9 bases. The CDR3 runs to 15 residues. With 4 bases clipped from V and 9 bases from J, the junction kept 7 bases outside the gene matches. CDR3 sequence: CASSSQGAVGSPLHF. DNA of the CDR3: TGTGCCAGCAGTTCACAGGGGGCTGTTGGTTCACCCCTCCACTTT.

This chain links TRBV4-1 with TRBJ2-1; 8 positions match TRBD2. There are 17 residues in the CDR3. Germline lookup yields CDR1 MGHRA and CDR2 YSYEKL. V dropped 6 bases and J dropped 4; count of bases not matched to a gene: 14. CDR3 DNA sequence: TGCGCCAGCAGGTTACAGGCCCAGCGGGGGAGTTACAATGAGCAGTTCTTC. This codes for CASRLQAQRGSYNEQFF.

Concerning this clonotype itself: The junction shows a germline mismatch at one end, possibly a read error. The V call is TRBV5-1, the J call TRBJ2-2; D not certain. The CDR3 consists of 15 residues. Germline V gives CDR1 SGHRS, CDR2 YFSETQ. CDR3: CASSLYLGNTGELFF. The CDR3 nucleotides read TGCGCCAGCAGCTTGTATCTGGGGAACACCGGAGAGCTGTTTTTT. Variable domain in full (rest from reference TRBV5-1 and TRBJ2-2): KAGVTQTPRYLIKTRGQQVTLSCSPISGHRSVSWYQQTPGQGLQFLFEYFSETQRNKGNFPGRFSGRQFSNSRSEMNVSTLELGDSALYLCASSLYLGNTGELFFGEGSRLTVL.

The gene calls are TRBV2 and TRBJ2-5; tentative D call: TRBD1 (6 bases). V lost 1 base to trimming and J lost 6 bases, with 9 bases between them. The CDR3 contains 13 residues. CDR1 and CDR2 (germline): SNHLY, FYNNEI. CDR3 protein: CASSEGTAQTQYF. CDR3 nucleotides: TGTGCCAGCAGTGAAGGGACAGCGCAGACCCAGTACTTC.

Written as DNA, the CDR3 is TGCAGTGCTAGCGGGGGGGCGGAGACCCAGTACTTC. Translation: CSASGGAETQYF. The chain joins TRBV20-1 to TRBJ2-5; 8 nucleotides match TRBD2. Trimming cost V 3 bases and J 5 bases; bases outside gene matches: 2. Germline CDR1 reads DFQATT; CDR2 reads SNEGSKA (reference sequence). The CDR3 is made up of 12 amino acids.

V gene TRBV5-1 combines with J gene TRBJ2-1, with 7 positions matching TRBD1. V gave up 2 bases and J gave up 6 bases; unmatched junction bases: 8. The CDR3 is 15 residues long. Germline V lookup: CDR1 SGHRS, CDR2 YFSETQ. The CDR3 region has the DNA TGCGCCAGCAGCTTCACACCGGGACAGCTCAATGAGCAGTTCTTC. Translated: CASSFTPGQLNEQFF. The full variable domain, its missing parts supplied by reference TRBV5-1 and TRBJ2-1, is KAGVTQTPRYLIKTRGQQVTLSCSPISGHRSVSWYQQTPGQGLQFLFEYFSETQRNKGNFPGRFSGRQFSNSRSEMNVSTLELGDSALYLCASSFTPGQLNEQFFGPGTRLTVL.

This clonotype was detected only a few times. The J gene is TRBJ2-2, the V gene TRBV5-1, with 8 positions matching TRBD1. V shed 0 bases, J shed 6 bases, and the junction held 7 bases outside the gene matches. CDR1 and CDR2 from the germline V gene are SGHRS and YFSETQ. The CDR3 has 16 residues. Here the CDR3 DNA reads TGCGCCAGCAGCTTGGATGCAGGGGGCGCCTCCGGGGAGCTGTTTTTT. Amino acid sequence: CASSLDAGGASGELFF.

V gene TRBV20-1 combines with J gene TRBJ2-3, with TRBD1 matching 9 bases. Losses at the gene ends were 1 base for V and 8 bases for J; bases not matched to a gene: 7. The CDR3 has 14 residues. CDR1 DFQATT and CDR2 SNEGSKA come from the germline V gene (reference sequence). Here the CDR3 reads CSARGTGAVGTQYF. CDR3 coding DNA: TGCAGTGCTAGAGGGACAGGGGCTGTAGGTACGCAGTATTTT.

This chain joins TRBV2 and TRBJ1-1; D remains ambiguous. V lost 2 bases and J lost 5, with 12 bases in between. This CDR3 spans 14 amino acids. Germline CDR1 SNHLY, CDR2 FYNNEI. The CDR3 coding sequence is TGTGCCAGCAGTGAACGGATGGTCACGACTGAAGCTTTCTTT. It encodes CASSERMVTTEAFF. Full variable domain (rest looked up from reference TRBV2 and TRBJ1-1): EPEVTQTPSHQVTQMGQEVILRCVPISNHLYFYWYRQILGQKVEFLVSFYNNEISEKSEIFDDQFSVERPDGSNFTLKIRSTKLEDSAMYFCASSERMVTTEAFFGQGTRLTVV.

The DNA of the CDR3 is TGTGCCAGCAGCAAGAACAGGGGAAGGGAGACCCAGTACTTC. Encoded protein: CASSKNRGRETQYF. The chain couples TRBV7-6 to TRBJ2-7, with 7 bases aligning to TRBD1. The J call could be wrong; TRBJ2-5 is a better fit for the DNA end. The CDR3 runs to 14 residues. CDR1 is SGHVS and CDR2 is FNYEAQ in the germline V gene.

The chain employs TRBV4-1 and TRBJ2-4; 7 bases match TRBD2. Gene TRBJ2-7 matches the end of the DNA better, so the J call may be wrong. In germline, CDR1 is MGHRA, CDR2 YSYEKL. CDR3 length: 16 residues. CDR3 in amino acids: CASSLQEGSGYYEQYF. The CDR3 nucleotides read TGCGCCAGCAGCTTACAAGAGGGTAGCGGGTACTACGAGCAGTACTTC.

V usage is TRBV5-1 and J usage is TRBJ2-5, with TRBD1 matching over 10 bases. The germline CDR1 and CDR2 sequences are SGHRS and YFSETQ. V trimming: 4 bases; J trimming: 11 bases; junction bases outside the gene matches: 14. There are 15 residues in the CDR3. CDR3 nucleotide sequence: TGCGCCAGCAGCATGAGCCTCGGGACAGGGGCAGAGCAGTACTTC. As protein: CASSMSLGTGAEQYF.

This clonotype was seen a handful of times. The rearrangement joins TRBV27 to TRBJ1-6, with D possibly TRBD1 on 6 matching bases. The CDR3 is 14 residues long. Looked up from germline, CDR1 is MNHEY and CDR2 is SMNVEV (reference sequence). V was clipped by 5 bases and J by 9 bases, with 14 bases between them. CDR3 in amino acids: CASSTQGRSSPLHF. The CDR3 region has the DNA TGTGCCAGCAGTACCCAGGGGCGCAGTTCACCCCTCCACTTT.

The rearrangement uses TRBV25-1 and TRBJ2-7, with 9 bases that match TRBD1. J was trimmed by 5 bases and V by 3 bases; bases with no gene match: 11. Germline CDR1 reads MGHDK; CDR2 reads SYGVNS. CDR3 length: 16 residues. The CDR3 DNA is TGTGCCAGCAGTGATCATATGGGACAGGGTTTAAACGAGCAGTACTTC. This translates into CASSDHMGQGLNEQYF.

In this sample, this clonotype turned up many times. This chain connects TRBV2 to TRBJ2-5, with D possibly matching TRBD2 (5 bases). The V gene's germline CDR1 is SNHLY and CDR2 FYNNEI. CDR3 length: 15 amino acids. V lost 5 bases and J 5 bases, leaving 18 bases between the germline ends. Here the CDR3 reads CASSSTRLAQETQYF. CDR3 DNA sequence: TGTGCCAGCAGTTCCACCCGGCTAGCTCAGGAGACCCAGTACTTC.